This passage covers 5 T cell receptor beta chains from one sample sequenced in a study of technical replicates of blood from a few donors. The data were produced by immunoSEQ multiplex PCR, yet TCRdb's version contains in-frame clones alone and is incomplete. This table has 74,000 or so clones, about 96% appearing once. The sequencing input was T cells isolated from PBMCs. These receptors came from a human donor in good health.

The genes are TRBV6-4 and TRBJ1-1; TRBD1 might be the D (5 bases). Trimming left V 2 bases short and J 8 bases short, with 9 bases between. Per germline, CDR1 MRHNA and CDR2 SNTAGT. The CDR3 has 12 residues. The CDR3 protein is CASSDRQGEAFF. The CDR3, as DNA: TGTGCCAGCAGTGACCGGCAGGGAGAAGCTTTCTTT.

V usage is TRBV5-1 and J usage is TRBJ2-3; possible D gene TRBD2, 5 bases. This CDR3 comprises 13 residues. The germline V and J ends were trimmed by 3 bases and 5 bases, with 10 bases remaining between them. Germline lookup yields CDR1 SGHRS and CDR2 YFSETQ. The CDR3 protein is CASSSLGRDTQYF. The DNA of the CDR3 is TGCGCCAGCAGCTCCTTGGGGAGAGATACGCAGTATTTT. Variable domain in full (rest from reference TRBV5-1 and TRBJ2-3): KAGVTQTPRYLIKTRGQQVTLSCSPISGHRSVSWYQQTPGQGLQFLFEYFSETQRNKGNFPGRFSGRQFSNSRSEMNVSTLELGDSALYLCASSSLGRDTQYFGPGTRLTVL.

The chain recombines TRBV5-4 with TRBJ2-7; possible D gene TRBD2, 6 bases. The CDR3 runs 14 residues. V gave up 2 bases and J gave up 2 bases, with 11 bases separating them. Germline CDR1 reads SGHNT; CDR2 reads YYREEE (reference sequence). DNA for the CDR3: TGTGCCAGCAGCTTACCGGGGGTAACCTACGAGCAGTACTTC. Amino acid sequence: CASSLPGVTYEQYF.

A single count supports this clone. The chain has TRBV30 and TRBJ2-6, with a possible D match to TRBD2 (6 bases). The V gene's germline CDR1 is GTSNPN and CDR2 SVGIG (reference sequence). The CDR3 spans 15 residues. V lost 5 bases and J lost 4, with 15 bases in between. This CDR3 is CAWVTGGPGANVLTF. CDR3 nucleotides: TGTGCCTGGGTCACCGGAGGGCCCGGGGCCAACGTCCTGACTTTC.

The CDR3 DNA reads as TGCGCCAGCAGCCAAGATATGACTAGCGGATCCGGGGAGACCCAGTACTTC. It specifies CASSQDMTSGSGETQYF. This sequence joins TRBV4-1 and TRBJ2-5; 9 nucleotides match TRBD2. Per germline, CDR1 MGHRA and CDR2 YSYEKL. Losses at the gene ends were 0 bases for V and 5 bases for J; bases not matched to a gene: 10. CDR3 length: 17 amino acids.